The 12 T cell receptor beta chains below come from one sample, sequenced in a study of blood T cell repertoires in COVID-19 (TCRdb year 2020). The library came from the immunoSEQ multiplex PCR assay. TCRdb obtained this table from immuneACCESS and retained in-frame rearrangements with V and J assigned. These tables miss some clones; where compared with another copy, unresolved V genes account for less than half of the shortfall, and the remainder is unexplained. In this sample the table shows under 300,000 clones, around 84% of which occur a single time. The ten biggest clones cover about 16% of the sample. The sequencing input was PBMCs or T cells enriched from blood (not recorded which). These receptors were obtained from a young man who had recovered from COVID-19.

The V gene is TRBV2, the J gene TRBJ2-6; 12 bases are shared with TRBD1. After removal of 6 bases from V and 0 bases from J, the junction contained 9 bases not matched to a gene. The CDR3 loop spans 19 amino acids. Germline-derived CDR1 and CDR2 are SNHLY and FYNNEI. The CDR3 sequence is CASSLLGGQGASGANVLTF. The CDR3 region has the DNA TGTGCCAGCAGCCTCCTCGGGGGACAGGGGGCCTCTGGGGCCAACGTCCTGACTTTC.

V and J are TRBV21-1 and TRBJ2-5; no DNA check was done on the table's D call, TRBD2. TRBV21-1 is deemed a pseudogene. The CDR3 runs 17 residues. CDR3 DNA: TGTGCCAGCAGCAAAACCCTTATCCTAGCGGGAGAAGAGACCCAGTACTTC. It is translated as CASSKTLILAGEETQYF.

This clone was seen ten or more times. The chain couples TRBV6-1 to TRBJ2-6, with D unresolved. The CDR3 contains 15 residues. Per germline, CDR1 MNHNS and CDR2 SASEGT. V was shortened by 2 bases and J by 1 base, with 6 bases between the two germline ends. Here the CDR3 reads CASSEQFSGANVLTF. CDR3 nucleotide sequence: TGTGCCAGCAGTGAACAGTTTTCTGGGGCCAACGTCCTGACTTTC.

This chain uses TRBV5-1 with TRBJ2-3, with 7 positions matching TRBD1. Germline-derived CDR1 and CDR2 are SGHRS and YFSETQ. This CDR3 contains 15 residues. The J segment lost 3 bases and the V segment lost 0 bases, leaving 4 bases of the junction unmatched. The CDR3 spells CASSLEGANTDTQYF. The DNA for the CDR3 is TGCGCCAGCAGCTTGGAGGGGGCGAATACAGATACGCAGTATTTT.

This clone has ten or more counts. This chain connects TRBV12-2 to TRBJ2-1; the DNA was not compared with TRBD2, the D call given in the table. TRBV12-2 is reported as a pseudogene. This CDR3 has 13 residues. CDR3 nucleotide sequence: TGTGCAAGTCGCTTAGCGAAGAGCGGTGAGCAGTTCTTC. Encoded protein: CASRLAKSGEQFF.

The rearrangement uses TRBV19 and TRBJ1-3, with D uncertain. CDR1 and CDR2 from the germline V gene are LNHDA and SQIVND (reference sequence). V lost 10 bases and J 4 bases, leaving 8 bases between the germline ends. This CDR3 spans 11 amino acids. CDR3 loop: CATTFGNTIYF. For the CDR3, the DNA is TGTGCCACTACGTTCGGAAACACCATATATTTT.

The chain is built from TRBV27 and TRBJ1-5; D might be TRBD1 (5 bases). Germline CDR1 and CDR2: MNHEY and SMNVEV (reference sequence). The length of the CDR3 is 14 residues. V lost 7 bases to trimming and J lost 10 bases, with 20 bases between them. CDR3 nucleotide sequence: TGTGCCAGCAAACCGGGCAACCACCAGGGTCCCCAGCATTTT. It yields the protein CASKPGNHQGPQHF.

The table lists this clone with a count of one. The chain uses TRBV19 and TRBJ1-1; 7 nucleotides line up with TRBD1. Germline V gene sequence: CDR1 LNHDA, CDR2 SQIVND (reference sequence). The trim removed 5 bases at V and 0 bases at J, leaving 6 bases unmatched. The CDR3 loop spans 15 amino acids. The CDR3 sequence is CASSVPGQMNTEAFF. CDR3 DNA sequence: TGTGCCAGTAGTGTGCCGGGACAGATGAACACTGAAGCTTTCTTT.

CDR3 nucleotides: TGTGCCTGGAGTTCCCGGGAGCTTGCGTTCTTC. Its translation is CAWSSRELAFF. V gene TRBV30 combines with J gene TRBJ2-1; weak D call: TRBD2 (6 bases). Trimming took 2 bases from V and 15 from J, leaving 14 bases between them. From germline, CDR1 is GTSNPN and CDR2 SVGIG (reference sequence). This CDR3 has 11 residues.

The chain couples TRBV27 to TRBJ2-3, with 9 bases lining up with TRBD2. Trimming cost V 6 bases and J 8 bases; bases outside gene matches: 15. Germline V gene lookup returns CDR1 MNHEY and CDR2 SMNVEV (reference sequence). The CDR3 contains 16 residues. The CDR3 DNA follows: TGTGCCAGCAGCTCTTCTGGCGGGGGGGCTTTTCTTACGCAGTATTTT. Translation gives CASSSSGGGAFLTQYF.

J is TRBJ2-4 and V is TRBV28; D is possibly TRBD1 (5 bases). This CDR3 is built from 15 residues. V was clipped by 5 bases and J by 7 bases, with 18 bases between them. Germline CDR1 MDHEN, CDR2 SYDVKM. The CDR3: CASSAGGQGKNIQYF. The CDR3 nucleotides read TGTGCCAGCAGTGCTGGTGGGCAGGGAAAGAACATTCAGTACTTC.

V gene TRBV7-8 combines with J gene TRBJ1-1; D is unresolved. Trimming cost V 5 bases and J 6 bases, with 19 bases left between them. Germline-derived CDR1 and CDR2 are SGHVS and FQNEAQ. The CDR3 length is 15 residues. CDR3 sequence (DNA): TGTGCCAGCAGCCCTACATCGGGGAGTTGGGCTGAAGCTTTCTTT. It encodes CASSPTSGSWAEAFF.